A selection of T cell receptor beta chains follows, all from one sample in a study of cytotoxic CD8 clonotypes in ibrutinib-treated CLL. The protocol was immunoSEQ multiplex PCR, while the TCRdb copy is restricted to in-frame clones and leaves out a portion. The table records approximately 330,000 clones, 80% of them present only once. The sample here was PBMCs, taken before ibrutinib treatment. The receptors stem from a human donor with chronic lymphocytic leukemia. CDR3s include the opening cysteine and the closing phenylalanine or tryptophan. Each record gives: V gene, clone size, D gene, J gene, CDR3 protein, CDR3 DNA. D genes are given only for firm matches. Only some rows state a clone size, as once, few, many or a class for expanded clones.

>TRBV11-3|.|TRBD2|TRBJ2-1
CASSSRTSGLPGGEQFF
TGTGCCAGCAGCTCCAGGACTAGCGGGCTCCCAGGGGGTGAGCAGTTCTTC
>TRBV2|.|.|TRBJ1-1
CASSGSGNTEAFF
TGTGCCAGCAGTGGGTCTGGGAACACTGAAGCTTTCTTT
>TRBV7-9|.|TRBD2|TRBJ2-5
CASSFGTKETQYF
TGTGCCAGCAGCTTCGGGACTAAAGAGACCCAGTACTTC
>TRBV11-1|.|.|TRBJ1-1
CASSQFRAAEAFF
TGTGCCAGCAGCCAGTTCAGGGCGGCTGAAGCTTTCTTT
>TRBV4-3|.|.|TRBJ2-1
CASSQDWGPTTYNEQFF
TGCGCCAGCAGCCAAGATTGGGGACCTACAACCTACAATGAGCAGTTCTTC
>TRBV6-1|.|.|TRBJ2-2
CASSEYNTGELFF
TGTGCCAGCAGTGAATACAACACCGGGGAGCTGTTTTTT
>TRBV5-1|.|.|TRBJ1-1
CASSFFAVTDLNTEAFF
TGCGCCAGCAGCTTTTTTGCGGTGACAGATCTGAACACTGAAGCTTTCTTT
>TRBV2|.|.|TRBJ2-7
CASSEGNSYEQYF
TGTGCCAGCAGTGAGGGTAATTCCTACGAGCAGTACTTC
>TRBV30|.|.|TRBJ2-3
CASPFAGGTADTQYF
TGTGCCTCCCCTTTTGCCGGCGGGACGGCAGATACGCAGTATTTT
>TRBV6-5|once|TRBD2|TRBJ2-3
CASSYTSGSPDTQYF
TGTGCCAGCAGTTACACTAGCGGGAGTCCTGATACGCAGTATTTT
>TRBV10-3|.|.|TRBJ1-2
CAISEGDLRTLNYGYTF
TGTGCCATCAGCGAGGGGGACCTACGAACCCTTAACTATGGCTACACCTTC
>TRBV9|.|.|TRBJ1-3
CASSERGLSGNTIYF
TGTGCCAGCAGCGAGAGGGGACTCTCTGGAAACACCATATATTTT
>TRBV5-1|.|.|TRBJ2-3
CASSAGRILTDTQYF
TGCGCCAGCAGCGCCGGACGGATTCTCACAGATACGCAGTATTTT
>TRBV6-4|.|TRBD2|TRBJ2-2
CASRPTSGSSGELFF
TGTGCCAGCAGGCCGACTAGCGGGAGTTCCGGGGAGCTGTTTTTT
>TRBV11-3|.|.|TRBJ1-2
CASSSTNYGYTF
TGTGCCAGCAGCTCAACAAACTATGGCTACACCTTC
>TRBV7-2|.|TRBD2|TRBJ2-1
CASSPGLAGGLVEQFF
TGTGCCAGCAGCCCTGGACTAGCGGGAGGTCTGGTTGAGCAGTTCTTC
>TRBV12-5|once|.|TRBJ1-5
CASGLVLLGTDSNQPQHF
TGTGCTAGTGGTTTGGTATTACTGGGAACAGATAGCAATCAGCCCCAGCATTTT
>TRBV15|.|TRBD1|TRBJ2-7
CATSRNPLSGQAYEQYF
TGTGCCACCAGCAGAAATCCCCTCTCGGGACAGGCATACGAGCAGTACTTC
>TRBV5-4|once|TRBD1|TRBJ2-5
CASSNDVQGETQYF
TGTGCCAGCAGCAACGACGTACAGGGGGAGACCCAGTACTTC
>TRBV7-9|.|.|TRBJ2-5
CASSLESGWARQETQYF
TGTGCCAGCAGCTTAGAATCGGGGTGGGCCCGACAAGAGACCCAGTACTTC
>TRBV7-8|.|TRBD1|TRBJ2-7
CASSLVGQGAEQYF
TGTGCCAGCAGCTTAGTGGGACAGGGGGCCGAGCAGTACTTC
>TRBV5-1|.|TRBD1|TRBJ1-1
CASSPTGDRHSTTEAFF
TGCGCCAGCAGCCCTACCGGGGACAGGCATTCTACAACTGAAGCTTTCTTT
>TRBV6-1|.|.|TRBJ2-3
CASSGYSGAATDTQYF
TGTGCCAGCAGTGGTTATTCGGGAGCGGCTACAGATACGCAGTATTTT
>TRBV29-1|.|TRBD1|TRBJ2-7
CSVGDRSPYEQYF
TGCAGCGTCGGGGACAGGTCGCCCTACGAGCAGTACTTC
>TRBV2|.|TRBD1|TRBJ1-2
CAIFLTGGDYGYTF
TGTGCCATCTTTCTAACAGGGGGGGACTATGGCTACACCTTC
>TRBV25-1|.|.|TRBJ1-1
CASSESGPIAEAFF
TGTGCCAGCAGTGAATCGGGTCCTATAGCTGAAGCTTTCTTT
>TRBV6-1|.|.|TRBJ2-7
CASSETGEGYEQYF
TGTGCCAGCAGTGAGACGGGAGAGGGGTACGAGCAGTACTTC
>TRBV11-3|.|.|TRBJ2-2
CASSPFGTSNTGELFF
TGTGCCAGCAGCCCGTTTGGGACATCGAACACCGGGGAGCTGTTTTTT
>TRBV5-1|once|.|TRBJ1-2
CASSGNRASRLGGYTF
TGCGCCAGCAGCGGCAACCGGGCATCCAGACTCGGTGGCTACACCTTC